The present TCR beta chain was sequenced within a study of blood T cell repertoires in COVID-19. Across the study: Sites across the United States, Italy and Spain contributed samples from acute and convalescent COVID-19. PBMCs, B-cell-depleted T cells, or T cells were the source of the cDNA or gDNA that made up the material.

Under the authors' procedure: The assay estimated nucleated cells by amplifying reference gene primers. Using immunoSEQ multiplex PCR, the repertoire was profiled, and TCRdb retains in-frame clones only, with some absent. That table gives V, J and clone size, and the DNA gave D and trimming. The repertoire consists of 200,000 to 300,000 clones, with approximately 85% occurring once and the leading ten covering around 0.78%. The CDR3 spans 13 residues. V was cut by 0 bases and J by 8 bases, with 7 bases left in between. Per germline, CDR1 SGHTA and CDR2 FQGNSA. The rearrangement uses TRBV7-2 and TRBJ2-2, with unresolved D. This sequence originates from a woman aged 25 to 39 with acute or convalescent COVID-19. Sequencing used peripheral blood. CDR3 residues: CASSLAGAGELFF. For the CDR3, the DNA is TGTGCCAGCAGCTTAGCGGGCGCGGGGGAGCTGTTTTTT.